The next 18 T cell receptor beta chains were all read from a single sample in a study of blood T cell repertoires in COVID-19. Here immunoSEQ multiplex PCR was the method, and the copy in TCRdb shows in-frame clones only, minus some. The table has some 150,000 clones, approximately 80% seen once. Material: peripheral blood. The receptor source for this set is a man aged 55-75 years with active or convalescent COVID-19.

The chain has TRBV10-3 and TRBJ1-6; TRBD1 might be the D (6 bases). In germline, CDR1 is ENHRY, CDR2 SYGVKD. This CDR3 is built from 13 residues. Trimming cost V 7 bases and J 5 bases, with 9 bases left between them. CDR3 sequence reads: CAITGTNNSPLHF. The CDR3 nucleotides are TGTGCCATCACTGGGACAAATAATTCACCCCTCCACTTT.

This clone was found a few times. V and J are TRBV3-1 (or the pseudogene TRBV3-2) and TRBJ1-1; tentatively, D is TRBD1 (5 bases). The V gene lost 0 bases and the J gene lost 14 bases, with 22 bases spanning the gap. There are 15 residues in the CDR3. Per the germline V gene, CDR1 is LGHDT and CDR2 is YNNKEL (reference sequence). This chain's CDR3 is CASSQERAVQGRVFF. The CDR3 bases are TGTGCCAGCAGCCAAGAAAGGGCTGTGCAGGGCCGGGTGTTCTTT.

The CDR3 spells CASSQASREGNEKLFF. CDR3 coding DNA: TGCGCCAGCAGCCAAGCGTCGAGGGAGGGGAATGAAAAACTGTTTTTT. The genes are TRBV4-1 and TRBJ1-4, with D tentatively TRBD1 (5 bases). Trimming took off 1 base at V and 5 bases at J, with 14 bases between the two ends. CDR3 length: 16 residues. Germline-derived CDR1 and CDR2 are MGHRA and YSYEKL.

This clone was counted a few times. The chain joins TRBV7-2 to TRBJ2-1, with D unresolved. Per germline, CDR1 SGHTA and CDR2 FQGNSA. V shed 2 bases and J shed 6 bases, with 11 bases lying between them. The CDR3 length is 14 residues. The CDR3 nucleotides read TGTGCCAGCAGCTTATCTAAGTCGGGCAATGAGCAGTTCTTC. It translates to CASSLSKSGNEQFF.

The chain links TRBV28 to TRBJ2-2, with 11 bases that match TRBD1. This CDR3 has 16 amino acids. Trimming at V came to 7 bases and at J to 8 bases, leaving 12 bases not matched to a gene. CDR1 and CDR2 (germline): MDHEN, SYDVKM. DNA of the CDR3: TGTGCCAGCAAAGCCGGGACAGGGGGTAACTTGGGGGAGCTGTTTTTT. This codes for CASKAGTGGNLGELFF.

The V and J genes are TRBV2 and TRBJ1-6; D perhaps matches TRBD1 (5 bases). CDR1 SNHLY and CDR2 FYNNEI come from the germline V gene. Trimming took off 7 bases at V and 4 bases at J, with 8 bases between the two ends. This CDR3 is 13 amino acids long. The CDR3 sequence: CASKGLYNSPLHF. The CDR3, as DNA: TGTGCCAGCAAGGGACTGTATAATTCACCCCTCCACTTT.

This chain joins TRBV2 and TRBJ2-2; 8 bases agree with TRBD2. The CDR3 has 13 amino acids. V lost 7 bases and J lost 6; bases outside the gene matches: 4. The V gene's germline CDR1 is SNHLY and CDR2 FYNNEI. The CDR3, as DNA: TGTGCCAGCACGGGAGGGAAAGCCGGGGAGCTGTTTTTT. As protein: CASTGGKAGELFF.

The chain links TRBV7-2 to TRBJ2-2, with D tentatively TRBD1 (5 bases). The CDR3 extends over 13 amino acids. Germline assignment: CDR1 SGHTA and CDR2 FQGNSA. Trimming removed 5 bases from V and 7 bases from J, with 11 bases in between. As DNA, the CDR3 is TGTGCCAGCAGCCTCGCCAGGGACGGGGAGCTGTTTTTT. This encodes CASSLARDGELFF.

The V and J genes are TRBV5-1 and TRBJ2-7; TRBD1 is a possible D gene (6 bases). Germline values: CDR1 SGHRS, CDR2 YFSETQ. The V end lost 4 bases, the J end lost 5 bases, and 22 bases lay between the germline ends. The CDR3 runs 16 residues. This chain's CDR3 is CASSPPVPQGHNEQYF. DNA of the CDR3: TGCGCCAGCAGCCCCCCCGTCCCCCAGGGGCACAACGAGCAGTACTTC.

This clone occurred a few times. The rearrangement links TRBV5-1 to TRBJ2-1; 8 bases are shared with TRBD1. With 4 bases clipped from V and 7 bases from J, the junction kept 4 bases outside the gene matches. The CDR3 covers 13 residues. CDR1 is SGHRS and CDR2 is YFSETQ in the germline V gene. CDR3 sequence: CASSPDRVNEQFF. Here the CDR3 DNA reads TGCGCCAGCAGCCCGGACAGGGTAAATGAGCAGTTCTTC.

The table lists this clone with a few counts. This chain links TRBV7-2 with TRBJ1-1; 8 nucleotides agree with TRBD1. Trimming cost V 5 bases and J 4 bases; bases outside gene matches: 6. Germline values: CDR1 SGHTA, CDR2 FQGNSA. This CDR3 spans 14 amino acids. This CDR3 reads CASSAGQGSTEAFF. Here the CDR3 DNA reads TGTGCCAGCAGCGCAGGACAGGGAAGCACTGAAGCTTTCTTT.

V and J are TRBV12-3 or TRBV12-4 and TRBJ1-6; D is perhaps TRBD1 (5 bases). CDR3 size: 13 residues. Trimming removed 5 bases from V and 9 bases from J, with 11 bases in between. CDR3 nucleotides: TGTGCCAGCAGTGGGGCGTCGGGTTCACCCCTCCACTTT. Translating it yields CASSGASGSPLHF.

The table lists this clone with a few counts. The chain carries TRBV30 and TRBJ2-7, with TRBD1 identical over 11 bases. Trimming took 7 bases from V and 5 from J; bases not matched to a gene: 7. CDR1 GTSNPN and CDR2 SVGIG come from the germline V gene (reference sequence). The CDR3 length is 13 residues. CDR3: CAYGQGALHEQYF. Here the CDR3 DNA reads TGTGCCTACGGACAGGGGGCCCTCCACGAGCAGTACTTC.

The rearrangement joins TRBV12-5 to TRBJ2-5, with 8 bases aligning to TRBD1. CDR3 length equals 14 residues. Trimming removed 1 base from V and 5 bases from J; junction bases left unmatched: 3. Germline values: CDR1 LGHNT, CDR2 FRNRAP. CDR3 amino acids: CASGLGQGRETQYF. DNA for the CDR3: TGTGCTAGTGGTTTGGGACAGGGGCGGGAGACCCAGTACTTC.

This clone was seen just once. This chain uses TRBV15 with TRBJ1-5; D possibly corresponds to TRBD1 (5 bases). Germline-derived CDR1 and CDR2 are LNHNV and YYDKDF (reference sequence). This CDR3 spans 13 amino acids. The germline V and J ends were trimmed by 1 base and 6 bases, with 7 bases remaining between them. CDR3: CATSRGGVQPQHF. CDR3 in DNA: TGTGCCACCAGCAGAGGGGGCGTTCAGCCCCAGCATTTT.

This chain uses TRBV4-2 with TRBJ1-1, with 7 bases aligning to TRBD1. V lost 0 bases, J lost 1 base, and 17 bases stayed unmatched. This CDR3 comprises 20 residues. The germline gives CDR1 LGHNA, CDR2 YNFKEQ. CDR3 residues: CASSQDETGGQTWGNTEAFF. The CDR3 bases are TGTGCCAGCAGCCAAGATGAGACCGGGGGACAGACCTGGGGGAACACTGAAGCTTTCTTT.

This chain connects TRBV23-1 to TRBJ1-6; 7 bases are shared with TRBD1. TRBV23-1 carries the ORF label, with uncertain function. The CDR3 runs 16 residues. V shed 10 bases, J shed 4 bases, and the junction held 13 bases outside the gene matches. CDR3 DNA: TGCGCCACCAACTACACCGGGACAGATTATAATTCACCCCTCCACTTT. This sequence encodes CATNYTGTDYNSPLHF.

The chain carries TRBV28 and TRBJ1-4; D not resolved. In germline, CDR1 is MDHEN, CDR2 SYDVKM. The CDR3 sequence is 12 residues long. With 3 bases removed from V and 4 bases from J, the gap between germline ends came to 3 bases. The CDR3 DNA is TGTGCCAGCAGTTTGCGTAATGAAAAACTGTTTTTT. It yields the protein CASSLRNEKLFF.